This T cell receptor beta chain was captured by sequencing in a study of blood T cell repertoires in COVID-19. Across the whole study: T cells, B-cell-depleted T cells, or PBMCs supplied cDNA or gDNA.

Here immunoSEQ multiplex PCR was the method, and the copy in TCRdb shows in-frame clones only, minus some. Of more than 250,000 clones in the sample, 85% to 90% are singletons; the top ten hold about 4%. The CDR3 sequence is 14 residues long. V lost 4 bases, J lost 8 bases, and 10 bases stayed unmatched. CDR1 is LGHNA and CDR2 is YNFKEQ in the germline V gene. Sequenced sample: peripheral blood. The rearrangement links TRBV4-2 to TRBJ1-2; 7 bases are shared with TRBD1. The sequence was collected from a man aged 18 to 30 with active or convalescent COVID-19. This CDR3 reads CASSLFGTVEGYTF. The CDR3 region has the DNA TGTGCCAGCAGCCTTTTCGGGACAGTCGAAGGCTACACCTTC.